These 7 T cell receptor beta chains originate from one sample sequenced in a study of monozygotic twins with cystic fibrosis. Assay: immunoSEQ multiplex PCR; the TCRdb copy retains only in-frame clones and omits some. The table lists tens of thousands of clones, around 96% of them singletons. Input material: blood. The receptors stem from a girl aged 2 to 9 with cystic fibrosis.

The table lists this clone with a few counts. The rearrangement uses TRBV19 and TRBJ1-1; no reliable D call. The CDR3 is 13 residues long. The V gene's germline CDR1 is LNHDA and CDR2 SQIVND (reference sequence). The V gene lost 3 bases and the J gene lost 4 bases, with 9 bases spanning the gap. The CDR3 nucleotides read TGTGCCAGTAGTATCCGGCGTGCCACTGAAGCTTTCTTT. This codes for CASSIRRATEAFF.

This chain uses TRBV2 with TRBJ2-5, with 8 bases matching TRBD1. Trimming cost V 3 bases and J 4 bases; bases outside gene matches: 4. Per germline, CDR1 SNHLY and CDR2 FYNNEI. The CDR3 consists of 14 residues. This CDR3 is CASSEEQGGETQYF. Written as DNA, the CDR3 is TGTGCCAGCAGTGAGGAACAGGGGGGAGAGACCCAGTACTTC.

The chain employs TRBV19 and TRBJ1-2; D perhaps matches TRBD1 (6 bases). V gave up 0 bases and J gave up 7 bases, with 12 bases separating them. CDR3 length: 14 residues. Germline V gives CDR1 LNHDA, CDR2 SQIVND (reference sequence). The CDR3 bases are TGTGCCAGTAGTATAGACAGGGGAGATGCTGGCTACACCTTC. Protein sequence: CASSIDRGDAGYTF.

The J gene is TRBJ2-1, the V gene TRBV15; TRBD2 might be the D (6 bases). The V end lost 3 bases, the J end lost 9 bases, and 12 bases lay between the germline ends. Germline-derived CDR1 and CDR2 are LNHNV and YYDKDF (reference sequence). This CDR3 has 13 residues. Here the CDR3 reads CATSSGSSTEQFF. CDR3 DNA sequence: TGTGCCACCAGCAGCGGGAGCTCCACTGAGCAGTTCTTC.

The chain carries TRBV6-4 and TRBJ2-7; the D gene is possibly TRBD1 (5 bases). In germline, CDR1 is MRHNA, CDR2 SNTAGT. The CDR3 has 14 residues. V gave up 5 bases and J gave up 3 bases, with 14 bases separating them. Written as DNA, the CDR3 is TGTGCCAGCAGTCAATACAGGTCTAGCTACGAGCAGTACTTC. This sequence encodes CASSQYRSSYEQYF.

This chain uses TRBV11-2 with TRBJ1-4; D gene uncertain. Trimming stripped 5 bases from V and 3 bases from J, with 13 bases between. CDR3 length: 15 amino acids. Germline V gives CDR1 SGHAT, CDR2 FQNNGV. The CDR3 reads CASSLSNWANEKLFF. The CDR3 DNA reads as TGTGCCAGCAGCCTCTCGAATTGGGCTAATGAAAAACTGTTTTTT.

The V gene is TRBV27, the J gene TRBJ1-5; D not resolved. CDR3 length: 14 amino acids. Germline-derived CDR1 and CDR2 are MNHEY and SMNVEV (reference sequence). The V end lost 2 bases, the J end lost 4 bases, and 9 bases lay between the germline ends. The DNA of the CDR3 is TGTGCCAGCAGTTTAATCGGAGGGAATCAGCCCCAGCATTTT. Translating it yields CASSLIGGNQPQHF.